This T cell receptor beta chain emerged from a study of tissue T cells after allogeneic stem cell transplantation. General study points: This small cohort was clinically heterogeneous, and sampling depth was a limitation.

Details on this clone: Its antigen is undetermined.

TCRbeta CDR3 was sequenced at survey depth with template counts. TCRdb's copy holds only in-frame clones and misses some; the assay was immunoSEQ multiplex PCR. The sample holds about 5,100 clones, 60% to 75% seen once. The ends lost 5 bases at V and 5 bases at J; junction bases unmatched: 8. CDR1 is SGHNT and CDR2 is YENEEA in the germline V gene. This CDR3 region has 15 residues. Comparators were a few non-transplant cancer patients without known GI disease. Median post-mortem interval was about 10 hours for GI, liver, skin and lymphoid tissues. The clonotype was recovered from a female donor aged 60 or older with lung cancer. The chain joins TRBV11-3 to TRBJ2-2, with 7 bases lining up with TRBD1. Here the sequenced sample was tissue from the colon, taken at autopsy. The CDR3 loop reads CASSETGVKTGELFF. The CDR3 coding sequence is TGTGCCAGCAGCGAAACAGGGGTAAAAACCGGGGAGCTGTTTTTT.